This entry describes one T cell receptor (beta chain). The sample comes from a study of blood T cell repertoires in COVID-19. Clones were read by immunoSEQ multiplex PCR, and TCRdb kept only the in-frame ones, dropping some. The table records about 370,000 clones, over 75% of them present only once. The sample was PBMCs or T cells enriched from blood (not recorded which). The origin of this receptor is a man aged 18 to 35 who had recovered from COVID-19.

CDR3 region: CASSDPGQGNMYEQYF. As DNA, the CDR3 is TGTGCCAGCAGCGACCCCGGACAGGGAAATATGTACGAGCAGTACTTC. The gene calls are TRBV6-2 or TRBV6-3 and TRBJ2-7, with 8 bases aligning to TRBD1. The CDR3 runs to 16 residues. CDR1 is MNHEY and CDR2 is SVGEGT in the germline V gene. With V trimmed by 6 bases and J by 4 bases, 14 bases remained unmatched.